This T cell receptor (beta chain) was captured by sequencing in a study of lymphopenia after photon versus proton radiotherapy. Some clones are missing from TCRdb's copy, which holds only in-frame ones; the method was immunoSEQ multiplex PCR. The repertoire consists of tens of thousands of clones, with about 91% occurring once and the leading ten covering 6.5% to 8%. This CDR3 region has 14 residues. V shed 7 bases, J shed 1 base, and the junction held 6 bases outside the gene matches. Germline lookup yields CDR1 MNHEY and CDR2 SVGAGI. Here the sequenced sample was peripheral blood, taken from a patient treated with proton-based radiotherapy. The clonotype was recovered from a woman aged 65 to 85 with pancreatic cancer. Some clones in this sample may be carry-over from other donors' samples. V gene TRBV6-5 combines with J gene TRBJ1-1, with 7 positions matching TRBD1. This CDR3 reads CASILDRRNTEAFF. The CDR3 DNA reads TGTGCCAGCATCTTGGACAGGAGGAACACTGAAGCTTTCTTT.